The 20 T cell receptor beta chains reported below all come from one sample, sequenced in a study of beta chain features in type 1 diabetes (dated by TCRdb to between 2017 and 2018). Library preparation employed the immunoSEQ multiplex PCR assay. The entire isolated RNA was reverse transcribed using the High Capacity cDNA Reverse Transcription Kit, and thus expressed TCRB transcripts were sequenced. TCRdb obtained this table from immuneACCESS and retained in-frame rearrangements with V and J assigned. These tables miss some clones; where compared with another copy, unresolved V genes account for less than half of the shortfall, and the remainder is unexplained. The sample includes about 370,000 clones, with about 10% observed a single time. The ten largest clones take up around 0.66% of the sample. Study-wide findings and limitations: A moderate but significant shortening of TCRB CDR3 length was observed in type 1 diabetes patients in all four CD4+ subsets.

Their specific antigens are unknown. The sequenced sample consisted of central memory CD4+ T cells from blood. The receptors come from a man aged 25 to 40 with type 1 diabetes.

The CDR3 nucleotides are TGTGCCAGCTCACGATCAACAGGGGACACTGAAGCTTTCTTT. It specifies CASSRSTGDTEAFF. The rearrangement uses TRBV18 and TRBJ1-1; TRBD1 agrees at 7 bases. CDR3 length equals 14 residues. Germline CDR1 and CDR2: KGHSH and LQKENI. V dropped 4 bases and J dropped 3; count of bases not matched to a gene: 5.

This clone was counted only a few times. The rearrangement uses TRBV21-1 and TRBJ1-2. TRBV21-1 is labeled a pseudogene. The CDR3 totals 14 residues. The CDR3 spells CASSPRGNNYGYTF. The DNA for the CDR3 is TGTGCCAGCAGCCCCCGGGGGAATAACTATGGCTACACCTTC.

Many counts were recorded for this clone. The chain couples TRBV7-2 to TRBJ2-3, with D possibly matching TRBD1 (5 bases). In germline, CDR1 is SGHTA, CDR2 FQGNSA. Trimming shortened V by 8 bases and J by 2 bases, and 11 bases separated the two germline ends. The CDR3 loop spans 13 amino acids. CDR3 loop: CASSRAYTDTQYF. As DNA, the CDR3 is TGTGCCAGCTCCAGGGCCTACACAGATACGCAGTATTTT. The full variable domain, with the rest looked up from reference TRBV7-2 and TRBJ2-3, is GAGVSQSPSNKVTEKGKDVELRCDPISGHTALYWYRQSLGQGLEFLIYFQGNSAPDKSGLPSDRFSAERTGGSVSTLTIQRTQQEDSAVYLCASSRAYTDTQYFGPGTRLTVL.

The rearrangement joins TRBV6-5 to TRBJ1-5, with D unresolved. The length of the CDR3 is 13 residues. V was trimmed by 8 bases and J by 0 bases, leaving 8 bases between them. Per the germline V gene, CDR1 is MNHEY and CDR2 is SVGAGI. The CDR3 region is CASGRDSNQPQHF. CDR3 DNA: TGTGCCAGCGGGCGGGATAGCAATCAGCCCCAGCATTTT.

The J gene is TRBJ2-3, the V gene TRBV6-6; 8 bases line up with TRBD2. J gave up 2 bases and V 7 bases, and 8 bases lay outside the gene matches. The germline V gene has CDR1 MNHNY and CDR2 SVGAGI (reference sequence). This CDR3 has 15 residues. This chain's CDR3 is CASTLLAENTDTQYF. The CDR3 bases are TGTGCCAGCACCCTACTAGCGGAAAACACAGATACGCAGTATTTT.

This clone has only a few counts. V is TRBV5-1 and J is TRBJ2-5, with 7 bases fitting TRBD1. The CDR3 length is 14 residues. With 4 bases clipped from V and 2 bases from J, the junction kept 5 bases outside the gene matches. Germline loops: CDR1 SGHRS, CDR2 YFSETQ. In DNA, the CDR3 is TGCGCCAGCAGCATGGGGACAGAGCAAGAGACCCAGTACTTC. Its protein product is CASSMGTEQETQYF. The full variable domain, with the rest looked up from reference TRBV5-1 and TRBJ2-5, is KAGVTQTPRYLIKTRGQQVTLSCSPISGHRSVSWYQQTPGQGLQFLFEYFSETQRNKGNFPGRFSGRQFSNSRSEMNVSTLELGDSALYLCASSMGTEQETQYFGPGTRLLVL.

The sample holds a few counts of this clone. The rearrangement uses TRBV5-1 and TRBJ1-1; D is undetermined. The CDR3 sequence is 13 residues long. Between the trimmed V and J ends, which lost 2 bases and 0 bases, there was a span of 5 bases. Germline lookup yields CDR1 SGHRS and CDR2 YFSETQ. The CDR3 DNA follows: TGCGCCAGCAGCTTTCTTGTGAACACTGAAGCTTTCTTT. Residues: CASSFLVNTEAFF.

The rearrangement links TRBV5-4 to TRBJ2-5; 7 bases are shared with TRBD2. From germline, CDR1 is SGHNT and CDR2 YYREEE (reference sequence). The J segment lost 1 base and the V segment lost 2 bases, leaving 2 bases of the junction unmatched. The CDR3 totals 14 residues. CDR3 nucleotide sequence: TGTGCCAGCAGCTTCTCTAGCGGCCAAGAGACCCAGTACTTC. Encoded protein: CASSFSSGQETQYF.

The sample holds a few counts of this clone. This rearrangement joins TRBV21-1 to TRBJ2-7; the table's D call, TRBD2, has no DNA check behind it. TRBV21-1 is a pseudogene locus. The CDR3 is 16 residues long. The CDR3 DNA is TGTGCCAGCCCCAGCGGGGAGGCAGTGCCTTTCTACGAGCAGTACTTC. It translates to CASPSGEAVPFYEQYF.

The chain is built from TRBV7-2 and TRBJ1-5; possible D gene TRBD1, 6 bases. CDR1 is SGHTA, CDR2 FQGNSA, per germline. The CDR3 has 16 amino acids. V dropped 0 bases and J dropped 7 bases, with 16 bases sitting between them. The CDR3 protein is CASSLAVRGLGQPQHF. The CDR3 coding sequence is TGTGCCAGCAGCTTAGCTGTCCGGGGGCTAGGGCAGCCCCAGCATTTT.

This clone occurred a few times. The chain employs TRBV18 and TRBJ2-1; 7 bases are a match to TRBD1. The CDR3 has 15 amino acids. V lost 3 bases to trimming and J lost 6 bases; unmatched junction nucleotides: 8. CDR1 and CDR2 from the germline V gene are KGHSH and LQKENI. The CDR3 coding sequence is TGTGCCAGCTCACCCAACCATGCAGGGGGCAATGAGCAGTTCTTC. Amino acids: CASSPNHAGGNEQFF.

This clone was detected only a few times. The same CDR3 can be traced to other DNA sequences in this sample. The genes are TRBV11-3 and TRBJ2-5; 8 bases match TRBD1. V lost 5 bases to trimming and J lost 5 bases; unmatched junction nucleotides: 1. This CDR3 is built from 12 residues. Per germline, CDR1 SGHNT and CDR2 YENEEA. CDR3 nucleotide sequence: TGTGCCAGCAGCAGACAGGGGGAGACCCAGTACTTC. Its protein product is CASSRQGETQYF.

There are many counts of this clone. The chain carries TRBV5-1 and TRBJ2-2; TRBD2 matches at 8 bases. The germline gives CDR1 SGHRS, CDR2 YFSETQ. The CDR3 is made up of 14 amino acids. V trimming: 4 bases; J trimming: 5 bases; junction bases outside the gene matches: 4. The chain's CDR3 is CASSVTSDTGELFF. The CDR3, as DNA: TGCGCCAGCAGCGTGACTAGCGATACCGGGGAGCTGTTTTTT. Combining the CDR3 with reference TRBV5-1 and TRBJ2-2 gives the whole variable domain KAGVTQTPRYLIKTRGQQVTLSCSPISGHRSVSWYQQTPGQGLQFLFEYFSETQRNKGNFPGRFSGRQFSNSRSEMNVSTLELGDSALYLCASSVTSDTGELFFGEGSRLTVL.

V is TRBV7-2 and J is TRBJ1-4, with TRBD1 matching 7 bases. V shed 1 base and J 7 bases; nucleotides not matched to a gene: 3. Germline lookup yields CDR1 SGHTA and CDR2 FQGNSA. This CDR3 is 14 amino acids long. The CDR3 DNA sequence: TGTGCCAGCAGCTTAGTCAGGGGGACTGAAAAACTGTTTTTT. Translation gives CASSLVRGTEKLFF.

The rearrangement uses TRBV4-2 and TRBJ1-1; D not resolved. The germline V gene has CDR1 LGHNA and CDR2 YNFKEQ. V dropped 3 bases and J dropped 1 base, with 9 bases sitting between them. CDR3 length equals 14 residues. CDR3 in amino acids: CASSHNSANTEAFF. CDR3 nucleotide sequence: TGTGCCAGCAGCCATAATTCGGCGAACACTGAAGCTTTCTTT.

This clone was seen a handful of times. The chain carries TRBV9 and TRBJ1-2; D is possibly TRBD1 (5 bases). The V gene's germline CDR1 is SGDLS and CDR2 YYNGEE. The CDR3 consists of 13 residues. With 3 bases removed from V and 8 bases from J, the gap between germline ends came to 14 bases. As DNA, the CDR3 is TGTGCCAGCAGCGAGGGGTGGGCAGGCGGCTACACCTTC. Amino acids: CASSEGWAGGYTF.

The V gene is TRBV18, the J gene TRBJ1-5, with TRBD1 matching over 7 bases. Germline CDR1 reads KGHSH; CDR2 reads LQKENI. The CDR3 sequence is 15 residues long. Trimming removed 3 bases from V and 9 bases from J; junction bases left unmatched: 11. CDR3 in amino acids: CASSPLDRSDLPQHF. The DNA of the CDR3 is TGTGCCAGCTCACCGCTGGACAGGTCGGACCTGCCCCAGCATTTT.

This clone came up a few times. V gene TRBV2 combines with J gene TRBJ2-7, with TRBD1 identical over 7 bases. This CDR3 has 14 residues. The germline V gene has CDR1 SNHLY and CDR2 FYNNEI. The V gene end was trimmed by 5 bases and the J gene end by 2 bases; junction bases not matched to a gene: 6. In DNA form, the CDR3 reads TGTGCCAGCAGTTCGGACAGGAGAACCTACGAGCAGTACTTC. Translating gives CASSSDRRTYEQYF.

This clone was seen a few times. The V call is TRBV9, the J call TRBJ2-5; TRBD2 matches 7 bases. The CDR3 has 15 residues. The V and J ends lost 3 bases and 5 bases, in that order; junction bases with no gene match: 10. Germline CDR1 reads SGDLS; CDR2 reads YYNGEE. The DNA of the CDR3 is TGTGCCAGCAGCGGCGGGACTAAGTTTTCGGAGACCCAGTACTTC. It is translated as CASSGGTKFSETQYF. The entire variable domain, with the rest obtained from reference TRBV9 and TRBJ2-5, is as follows: DSGVTQTPKHLITATGQRVTLRCSPRSGDLSVYWYQQSLDQGLQFLIQYYNGEERAKGNILERFSAQQFPDLHSELNLSSLELGDSALYFCASSGGTKFSETQYFGPGTRLLVL.

Ten or more counts support this clone. The rearrangement links TRBV9 to TRBJ2-1, with D possibly being TRBD2 (6 bases). The CDR3 is 16 residues long. The germline V and J ends were trimmed by 0 bases and 10 bases, with 20 bases remaining between them. CDR1 is SGDLS and CDR2 is YYNGEE in the germline V gene. The CDR3 loop reads CASSVGGGLAAVEQFF. Written as DNA, the CDR3 is TGTGCCAGCAGCGTAGGTGGGGGACTTGCCGCCGTGGAGCAGTTCTTC.